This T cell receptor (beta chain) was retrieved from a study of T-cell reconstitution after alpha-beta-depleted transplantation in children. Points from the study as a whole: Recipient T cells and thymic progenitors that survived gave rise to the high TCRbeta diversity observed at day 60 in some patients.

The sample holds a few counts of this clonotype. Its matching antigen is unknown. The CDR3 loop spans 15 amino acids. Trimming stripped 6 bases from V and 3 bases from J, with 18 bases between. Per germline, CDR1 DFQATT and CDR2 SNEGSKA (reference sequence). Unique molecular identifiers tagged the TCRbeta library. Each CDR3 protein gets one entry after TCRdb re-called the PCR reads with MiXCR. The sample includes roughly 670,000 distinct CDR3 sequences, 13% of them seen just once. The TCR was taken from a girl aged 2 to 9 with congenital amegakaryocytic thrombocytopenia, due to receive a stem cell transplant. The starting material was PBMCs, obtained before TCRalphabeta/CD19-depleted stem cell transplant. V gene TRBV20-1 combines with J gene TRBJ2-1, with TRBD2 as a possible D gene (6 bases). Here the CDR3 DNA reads TGCAGTGCACCGCTTTCCGGGAGTCTCTACAATGAGCAGTTCTTC. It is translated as CSAPLSGSLYNEQFF.